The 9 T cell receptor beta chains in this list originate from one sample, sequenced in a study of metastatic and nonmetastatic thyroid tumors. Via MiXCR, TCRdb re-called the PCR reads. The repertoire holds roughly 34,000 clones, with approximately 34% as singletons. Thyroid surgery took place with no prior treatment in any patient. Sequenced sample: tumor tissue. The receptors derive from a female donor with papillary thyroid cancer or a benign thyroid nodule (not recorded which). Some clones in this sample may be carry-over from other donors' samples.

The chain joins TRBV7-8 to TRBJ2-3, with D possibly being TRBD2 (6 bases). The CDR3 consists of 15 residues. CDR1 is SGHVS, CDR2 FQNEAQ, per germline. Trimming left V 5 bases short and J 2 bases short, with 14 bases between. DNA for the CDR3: TGTGCCAGCAGCGTCCGACTAGACCCCACAGATACGCAGTATTTT. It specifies CASSVRLDPTDTQYF.

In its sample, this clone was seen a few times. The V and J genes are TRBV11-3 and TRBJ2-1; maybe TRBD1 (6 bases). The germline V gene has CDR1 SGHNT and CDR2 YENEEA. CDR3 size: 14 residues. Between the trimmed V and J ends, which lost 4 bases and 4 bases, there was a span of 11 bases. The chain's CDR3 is CASSSGTYYNEQFF. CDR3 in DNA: TGTGCCAGCAGCTCCGGGACATATTACAATGAGCAGTTCTTC.

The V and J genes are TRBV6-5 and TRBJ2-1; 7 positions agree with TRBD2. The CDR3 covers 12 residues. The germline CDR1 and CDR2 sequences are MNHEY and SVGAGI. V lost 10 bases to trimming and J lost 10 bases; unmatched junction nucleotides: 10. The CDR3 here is CATRTRGHEQFF. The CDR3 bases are TGTGCCACCCGGACTAGAGGCCACGAGCAGTTCTTC.

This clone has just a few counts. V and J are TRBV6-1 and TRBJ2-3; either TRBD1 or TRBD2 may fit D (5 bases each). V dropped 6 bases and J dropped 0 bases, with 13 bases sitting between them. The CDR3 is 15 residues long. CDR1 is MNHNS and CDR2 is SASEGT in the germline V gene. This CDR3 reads CASSRDGSSTDTQYF. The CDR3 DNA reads TGTGCCAGCAGCCGGGACGGCTCTAGCACAGATACGCAGTATTTT.

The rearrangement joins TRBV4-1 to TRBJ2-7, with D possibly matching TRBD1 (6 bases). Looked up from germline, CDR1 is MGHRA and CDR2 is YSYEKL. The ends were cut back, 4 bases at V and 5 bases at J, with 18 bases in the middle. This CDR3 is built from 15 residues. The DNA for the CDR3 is TGCGCCAGCAGCCCGACTGCAGGGGCTATGAACGAGCAGTACTTC. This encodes CASSPTAGAMNEQYF.

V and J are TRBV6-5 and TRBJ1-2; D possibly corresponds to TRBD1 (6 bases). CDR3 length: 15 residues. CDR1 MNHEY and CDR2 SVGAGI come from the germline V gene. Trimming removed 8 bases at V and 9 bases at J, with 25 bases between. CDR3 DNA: TGTGCCAGCTGTTTGTCGATTCGGGGGGCCGGTTGCTACACCTTC. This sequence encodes CASCLSIRGAGCYTF.

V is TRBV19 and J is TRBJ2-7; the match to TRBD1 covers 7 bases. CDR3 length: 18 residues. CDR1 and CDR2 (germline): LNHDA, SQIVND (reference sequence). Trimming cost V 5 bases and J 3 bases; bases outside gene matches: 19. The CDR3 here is CASSAIGRGGASFYEQYF. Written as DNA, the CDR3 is TGTGCCAGTAGTGCAATAGGGAGAGGGGGCGCTTCCTTCTACGAGCAGTACTTC.

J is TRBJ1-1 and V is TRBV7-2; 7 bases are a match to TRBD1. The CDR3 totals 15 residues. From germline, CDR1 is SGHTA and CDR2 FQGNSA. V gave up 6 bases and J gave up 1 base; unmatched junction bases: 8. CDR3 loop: CASRHNRGWNTEAFF. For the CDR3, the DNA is TGTGCCAGCAGACATAACAGGGGATGGAACACTGAAGCTTTCTTT.

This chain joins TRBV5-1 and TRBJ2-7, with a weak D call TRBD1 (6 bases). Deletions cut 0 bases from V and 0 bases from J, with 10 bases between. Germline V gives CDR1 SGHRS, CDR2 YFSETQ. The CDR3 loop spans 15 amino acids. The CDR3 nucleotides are TGCGCCAGCAGCTTGGCCTGGGACAACTCCTACGAGCAGTACTTC. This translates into CASSLAWDNSYEQYF. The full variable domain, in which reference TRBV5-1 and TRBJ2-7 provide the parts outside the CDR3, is KAGVTQTPRYLIKTRGQQVTLSCSPISGHRSVSWYQQTPGQGLQFLFEYFSETQRNKGNFPGRFSGRQFSNSRSEMNVSTLELGDSALYLCASSLAWDNSYEQYFGPGTRLTVT.